This record concerns one TCR beta chain sequence. This record belongs to a study of cytomegalovirus exposure and HLA in healthy donors. Trimming took off 1 base at V and 5 bases at J, with 8 bases between the two ends. There are 13 residues in the CDR3. Germline V CDR1 and CDR2: SGHVS, FNYEAQ. The PCR used 60 Vbeta and 13 Jbeta primers. TCRdb's table, derived via immunoSEQ multiplex PCR, lists solely in-frame clones and lacks some. The table has about 150,000 clones, around 80% seen once. Sequences were obtained from PBMCs. The gene calls are TRBV7-6 and TRBJ1-1; D may be TRBD1 (5 bases). The origin of this receptor is a woman aged 40 to 50 in good health and CMV-seronegative. This CDR3 reads CASSLEGRTEAFF. DNA of the CDR3: TGTGCCAGCAGCTTAGAGGGGAGGACTGAAGCTTTCTTT.